This TCR beta chain comes out of a study of blood T cell repertoires in COVID-19. Sequencing was performed with immunoSEQ multiplex PCR; in TCRdb, only in-frame clones are kept and a portion is missing. Among around 300,000 clones listed, around nine tenths were seen once. The specimen sequenced was peripheral blood. The TCR was taken from a woman aged 40 to 49 who had recovered from COVID-19.

The CDR3 DNA is TGTGCCAGCAGCCAATCCGGGGTAGGCAACGAGCAGTACTTC. This sequence encodes CASSQSGVGNEQYF. This chain connects TRBV3-1 (or the pseudogene TRBV3-2) to TRBJ2-7; D may be TRBD2 (5 bases). Per the germline V gene, CDR1 is LGHDT and CDR2 is YNNKEL (reference sequence). This CDR3 contains 14 residues. V gave up 2 bases and J gave up 5 bases, with 13 bases separating them.